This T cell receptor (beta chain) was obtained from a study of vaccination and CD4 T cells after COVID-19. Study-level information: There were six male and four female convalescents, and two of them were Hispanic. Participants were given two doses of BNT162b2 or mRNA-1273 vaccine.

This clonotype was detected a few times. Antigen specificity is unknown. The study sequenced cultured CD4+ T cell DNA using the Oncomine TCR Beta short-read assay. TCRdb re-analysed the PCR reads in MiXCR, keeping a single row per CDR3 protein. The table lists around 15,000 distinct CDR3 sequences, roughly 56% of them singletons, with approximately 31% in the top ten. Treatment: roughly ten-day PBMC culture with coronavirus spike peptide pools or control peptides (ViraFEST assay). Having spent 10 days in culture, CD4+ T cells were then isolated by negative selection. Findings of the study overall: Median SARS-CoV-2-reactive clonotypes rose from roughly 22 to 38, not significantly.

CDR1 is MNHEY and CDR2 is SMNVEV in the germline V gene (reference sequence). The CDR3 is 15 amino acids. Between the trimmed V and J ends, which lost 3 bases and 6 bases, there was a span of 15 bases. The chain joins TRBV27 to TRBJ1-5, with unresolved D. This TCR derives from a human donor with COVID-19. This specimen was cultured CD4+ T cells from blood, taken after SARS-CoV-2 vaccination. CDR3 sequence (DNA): TGTGCCAGCAGTTTCTCCGCACCTATGAGTCAGCCCCAGCATTTT. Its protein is CASSFSAPMSQPQHF.